This is a list of T cell receptor beta chains from one sample in a study of cytomegalovirus exposure and HLA in healthy donors. Using immunoSEQ multiplex PCR, the repertoire was profiled, and TCRdb retains in-frame clones only, with some absent. Its table lists around 71,000 clones. Sequencing input: PBMCs. Receptor source: a woman younger than 45 in good health and CMV-seronegative. CDR3s include the opening cysteine and the closing phenylalanine or tryptophan. D genes are given only for firm matches.

d_gene	v_gene	j_gene	len	CDR3nt	CDR3aa
NA	TRBV5-1	TRBJ2-5	11	TGCGCCAGCCTCCAGGGAGAGACCCAGTACTTC	CASLQGETQYF
NA	TRBV5-4	TRBJ2-7	13	TGTGCCAGCAGCTTACAGGGCGGCAACGAGCAGTACTTC	CASSLQGGNEQYF
NA	TRBV20-1	TRBJ2-3	11	TGCAGTGCTCAAGGAGCCGATACGCAGTATTTT	CSAQGADTQYF
TRBD2	TRBV28	TRBJ2-7	17	TGTGCCAGCAGTTTTTTGGCGGGAGGGCCGTTCCCCTACGAGCAGTACTTC	CASSFLAGGPFPYEQYF
TRBD1	TRBV7-9	TRBJ1-1	15	TGTGCCAGCAGCATCCACAGGGGTGGGGACACTGAAGCTTTCTTT	CASSIHRGGDTEAFF
TRBD2	TRBV30	TRBJ2-7	16	TGTGCCTGGAGTGGGGTCATAGCGGGGGTGGTATACGAGCAGTACTTC	CAWSGVIAGVVYEQYF
NA	TRBV7-3	TRBJ2-2	13	TGTGCCAGCAGCAGCAGGGCCACCGGGGAGCTGTTTTTT	CASSSRATGELFF
NA	TRBV9	TRBJ2-1	15	TGTGCCAGCAGCGCCTTTTACAGGCCTCACAATGAGCAGTTCTTC	CASSAFYRPHNEQFF
NA	TRBV28	TRBJ2-7	14	TGTGCCAGCAGTGTGGGGCCTAGTATGTACGAGCAGTACTTC	CASSVGPSMYEQYF
NA	TRBV9	TRBJ2-6	17	TGTGCCAGCAGCGTAGTCGGTGGTGCCTCTGGGGCCAACGTCCTGACTTTC	CASSVVGGASGANVLTF
NA	TRBV2	TRBJ2-7	14	TGTGCCAGCAGTGAATTGGGGAGCTCCTACGAGCAGTACTTC	CASSELGSSYEQYF
NA	TRBV19	TRBJ2-2	14	TGTGCCAGTAGTGGTCAGGCTGTAACCGGGGAGCTGTTTTTT	CASSGQAVTGELFF
TRBD2	TRBV5-1	TRBJ2-3	14	TGCGCCAGCAGCAATAGCGGGAGTAGGGATACGCAGTATTTT	CASSNSGSRDTQYF
TRBD1	TRBV10-3	TRBJ2-5	15	TGTGCCATCAGTGGGACAGGGGCCCCACAAGAGACCCAGTACTTC	CAISGTGAPQETQYF
TRBD1	TRBV6-5	TRBJ1-2	15	TGTGCCAGCAGTTACTCCAGGGGACAGGGTGGAGGCTACACCTTC	CASSYSRGQGGGYTF
TRBD1	TRBV19	TRBJ2-3	14	TGTGCCAGTAGGGGGACAGTTAGCACAGATACGCAGTATTTT	CASRGTVSTDTQYF
NA	TRBV29-1	TRBJ2-1	13	TGCAGCGTCCAGGGGGGCGGGTACAATGAGCAGTTCTTC	CSVQGGGYNEQFF
TRBD1	TRBV14	TRBJ2-7	16	TGTGCCAGCAGCTCTATTTGGGACAGGGGTAACTACGAGCAGTACTTC	CASSSIWDRGNYEQYF
NA	TRBV7-9	TRBJ1-6	13	TGTGCCAGCAGCTTAGCGGCAAATTCACCCCTCCACTTT	CASSLAANSPLHF
TRBD2	TRBV29-1	TRBJ2-3	15	TGCAGCGTTAAAGGACTAGCGGGTGGATTAGGTAAGCAGTATTTT	CSVKGLAGGLGKQYF
NA	TRBV7-9	TRBJ2-3	17	TGTGCCAGCAGCTTAATGCGCCAGGGTAGGAGCACAGATACGCAGTATTTT	CASSLMRQGRSTDTQYF
TRBD1	TRBV2	TRBJ2-1	17	TGTGCCAGCAGGGACAGGGGGCAACTAGCGGGCCACAATGAGCAGTTCTTC	CASRDRGQLAGHNEQFF
NA	TRBV4-3	TRBJ1-5	16	TGCGCCAGCAGCTTCTCGTTGGTGGACACGGTTGAGCCCCAGCATTTT	CASSFSLVDTVEPQHF
NA	TRBV18	TRBJ1-1	15	TGTGCCAGCTCACCAGGGGCAGGACGGAACACTGAAGCTTTCTTT	CASSPGAGRNTEAFF
NA	TRBV30	TRBJ1-2	14	TGTGCCTGGAGTGTAGAGTGGAGGACCTATGGCTACACCTTC	CAWSVEWRTYGYTF
NA	TRBV5-6	TRBJ1-2	12	TGTGCCAGCAGCGTCGGGAACTATGGCTACACCTTC	CASSVGNYGYTF
NA	TRBV18	TRBJ2-7	14	TGTGCCAGCTCACCACGGCAGGGGTCGAACGAGCAGTACTTC	CASSPRQGSNEQYF
NA	TRBV4-3	TRBJ2-5	13	TGCGCCAGCAGCCCTAGAACCGGGGGGACCCAGTACTTC	CASSPRTGGTQYF
NA	TRBV18	TRBJ2-7	16	TGTGCCAGCGCACCAGGGGCGGCGGTGGGGACCTACGAGCAGTACTTC	CASAPGAAVGTYEQYF
TRBD2	TRBV9	TRBJ2-2	18	TGTGCCAGCGGAATCACTAGCGGGGACTTTCCGAACACCGGGGAGCTGTTTTTT	CASGITSGDFPNTGELFF
NA	TRBV10-1	TRBJ2-2	10	TGCGCCAGCAGTGTGGGGAGACTGTTTTTT	CASSVGRLFF
TRBD2	TRBV30	TRBJ2-3	18	TGTGCCTGGAGTGTACCCCGACTAGCGGGGGAGCAAGGAGATACGCAGTATTTT	CAWSVPRLAGEQGDTQYF
TRBD2	TRBV7-2	TRBJ2-7	15	TGTGCCAGCAGCTTAAGAGCGGGGGGGAATTACGAGCAGTACTTC	CASSLRAGGNYEQYF
NA	TRBV29-1	TRBJ1-2	12	TGCAGCGCCGAGACAAATTCCTATGGCTACACCTTC	CSAETNSYGYTF
TRBD1	TRBV28	TRBJ1-3	13	TGTGCCAGTTTACAGGGGTCTGGAAACACCATATATTTT	CASLQGSGNTIYF
TRBD1	TRBV4-3	TRBJ1-5	17	TGCGCCAGCAGCCAGGTAGGGACAGGGAATGGTGATCAGCCCCAGCATTTT	CASSQVGTGNGDQPQHF
NA	TRBV29-1	TRBJ2-5	13	TGCAGCGTTGAACGAGGGGGGGGAGAGACCCAGTACTTC	CSVERGGGETQYF
TRBD1	TRBV6-5	TRBJ1-5	14	TGTGCCAGCCAAAACAGGGGATCCAATCAGCCCCAGCATTTT	CASQNRGSNQPQHF
TRBD1	TRBV7-9	TRBJ2-3	14	TGTGCCAGCCGGGTGGGACAGAAAGCAGATACGCAGTATTTT	CASRVGQKADTQYF
NA	TRBV7-9	TRBJ2-7	15	TGTGCCAGCAGCTTAGCGGAGGGAGTCGCCTACGAGCAGTACTTC	CASSLAEGVAYEQYF
NA	TRBV9	TRBJ2-3	14	TGTGCCAGCAGCGAGCCCCTCCCACCGAATACGCAGTATTTT	CASSEPLPPNTQYF
NA	TRBV18	TRBJ1-4	15	TGTGCCAGCTCCTCAATGCCAGGGGCTAAAGAAAAACTGTTTTTT	CASSSMPGAKEKLFF
TRBD1	TRBV14	TRBJ2-5	15	TGTGCCAGCAGCCAACCCGGGACAGAGCAAGAGACCCAGTACTTC	CASSQPGTEQETQYF
TRBD2	TRBV19	TRBJ2-7	14	TGTGCCAGTAGTATAGGTGGGACTAGCTACGAGCAGTACTTC	CASSIGGTSYEQYF
NA	TRBV7-2	TRBJ1-4	15	TGTGCCAGCAGCTATGGTGGGGCTAGGTATGAAAAACTGTTTTTT	CASSYGGARYEKLFF
NA	TRBV5-1	TRBJ2-5	16	TGCGCCAGCAGCCAGAGCGGGACAGGATCACAAGAGACCCAGTACTTC	CASSQSGTGSQETQYF
TRBD2	TRBV6-1	TRBJ2-1	15	TGTGCCAGCAGTGAAGTCATTAGCGGGACCAATGAGCAGTTCTTC	CASSEVISGTNEQFF
TRBD1	TRBV15	TRBJ2-7	15	TGTGCCACCAGCAGGGACAGGGGTTCCCCCTACGAGCAGTACTTC	CATSRDRGSPYEQYF
NA	TRBV28	TRBJ1-5	15	TGTGCCAGCAGTTTAGGAGGACAGCCTAATCAGCCCCAGCATTTT	CASSLGGQPNQPQHF
NA	TRBV9	TRBJ2-1	14	TGTGCCAGCAGCGTAGGCAGGGTCGTCGATGAGCAGTTCTTC	CASSVGRVVDEQFF
NA	TRBV10-3	TRBJ2-5	12	TGTGCCATCAGGGACAGCCAAGAGACCCAGTACTTC	CAIRDSQETQYF
TRBD2	TRBV6-5	TRBJ2-3	15	TGTGCCAGCACCCGAGGCGGGAGGGACACAGATACGCAGTATTTT	CASTRGGRDTDTQYF
TRBD1	TRBV6-6	TRBJ2-7	14	TGTGCCAGCACCCGGGGACAGTTCTCCTACGAGCAGTACTTC	CASTRGQFSYEQYF
NA	TRBV6-7	TRBJ2-2	16	TGTGCCAGCAGTTACTTGACAGCCGCGAACACCGGGGAGCTGTTTTTT	CASSYLTAANTGELFF